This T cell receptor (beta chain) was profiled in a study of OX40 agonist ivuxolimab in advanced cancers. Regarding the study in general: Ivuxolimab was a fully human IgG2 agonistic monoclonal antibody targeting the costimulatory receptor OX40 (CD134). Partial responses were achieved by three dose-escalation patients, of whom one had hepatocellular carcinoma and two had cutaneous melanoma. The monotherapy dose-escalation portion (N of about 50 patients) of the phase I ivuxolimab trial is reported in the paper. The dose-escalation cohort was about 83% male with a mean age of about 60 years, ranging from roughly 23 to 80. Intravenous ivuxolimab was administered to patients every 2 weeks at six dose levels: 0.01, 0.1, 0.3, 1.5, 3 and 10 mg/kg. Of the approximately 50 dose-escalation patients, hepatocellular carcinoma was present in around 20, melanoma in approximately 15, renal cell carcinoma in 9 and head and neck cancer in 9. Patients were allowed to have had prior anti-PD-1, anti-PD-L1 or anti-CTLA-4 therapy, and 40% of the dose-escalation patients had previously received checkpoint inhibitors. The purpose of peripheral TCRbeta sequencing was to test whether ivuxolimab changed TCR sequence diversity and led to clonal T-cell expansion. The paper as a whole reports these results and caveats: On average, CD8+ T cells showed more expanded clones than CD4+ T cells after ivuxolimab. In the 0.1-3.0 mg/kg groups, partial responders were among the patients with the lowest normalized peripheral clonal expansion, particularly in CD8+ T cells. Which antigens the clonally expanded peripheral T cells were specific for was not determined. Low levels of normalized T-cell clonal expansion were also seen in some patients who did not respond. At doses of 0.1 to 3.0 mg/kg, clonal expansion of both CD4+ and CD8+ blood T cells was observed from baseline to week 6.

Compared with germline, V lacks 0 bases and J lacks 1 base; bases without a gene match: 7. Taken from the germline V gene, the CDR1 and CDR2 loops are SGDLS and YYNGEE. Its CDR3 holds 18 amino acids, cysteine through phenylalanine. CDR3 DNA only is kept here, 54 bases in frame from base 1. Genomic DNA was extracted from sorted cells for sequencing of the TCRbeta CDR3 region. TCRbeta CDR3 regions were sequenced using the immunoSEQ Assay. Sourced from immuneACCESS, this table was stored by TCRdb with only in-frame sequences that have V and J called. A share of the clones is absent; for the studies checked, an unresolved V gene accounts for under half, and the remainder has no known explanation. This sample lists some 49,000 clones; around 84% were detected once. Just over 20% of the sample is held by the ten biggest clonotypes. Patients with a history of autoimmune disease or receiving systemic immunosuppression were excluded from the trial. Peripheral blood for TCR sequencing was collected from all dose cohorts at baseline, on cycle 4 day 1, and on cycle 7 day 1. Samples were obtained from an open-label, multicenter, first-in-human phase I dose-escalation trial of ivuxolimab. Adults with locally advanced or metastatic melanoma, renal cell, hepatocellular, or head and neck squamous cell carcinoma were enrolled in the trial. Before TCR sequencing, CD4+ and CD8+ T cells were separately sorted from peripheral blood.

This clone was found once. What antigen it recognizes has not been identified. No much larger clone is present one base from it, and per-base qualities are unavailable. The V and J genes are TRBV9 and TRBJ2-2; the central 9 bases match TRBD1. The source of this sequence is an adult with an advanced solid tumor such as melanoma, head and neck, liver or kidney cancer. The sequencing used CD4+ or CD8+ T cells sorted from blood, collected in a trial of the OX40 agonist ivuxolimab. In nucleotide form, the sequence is TGTGCCAGCAGCGTAGAATTCCCGGGACAGGGGAACACCGGGGAGCTGTTTTTT. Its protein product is CASSVEFPGQGNTGELFF.